The 29 T cell receptor beta chains below were found in one sample sequenced in a study of beta chain features in type 1 diabetes. Broader study findings: Shorter TCRB CDR3s, moderately but significantly so, were found in Type 1 diabetes patients in all four CD4+ subsets.

Every isolated RNA sample was fully reverse transcribed, so sequencing captured expressed TCRB transcripts. Measured with immunoSEQ multiplex PCR; TCRdb has only the in-frame clones, and not every one. The sample lists 600,000 or so clones, over 10% occurring once. For these TCRs, the target antigens are not known. The specimen was naive CD4+ T cells from blood. All receptors derive from a man between 25 and 39 years old with type 1 diabetes.

This clone was detected a few times. The chain uses TRBV29-1 and TRBJ1-1, with unresolved D. Trimming left V 3 bases short and J 4 bases short, with 12 bases between. Germline CDR1 is SQVTM and CDR2 is ANQGSEA. The CDR3 runs 13 residues. The CDR3 sequence: CSVENTEATEAFF. As DNA, the CDR3 is TGCAGCGTTGAGAATACAGAGGCCACTGAAGCTTTCTTT.

The rearrangement uses TRBV7-9 and TRBJ2-7; TRBD1 might be the D (6 bases). The germline V gene encodes CDR1 SEHNR and CDR2 FQNEAQ (reference sequence). The ends were cut back, 3 bases at V and 2 bases at J, with 26 bases in the middle. CDR3 length: 19 amino acids. The CDR3 coding sequence is TGTGCCAGCAGCTTTCCCCGGGACAACGGAAACCGGGATACCTACGAGCAGTACTTC. Its translation is CASSFPRDNGNRDTYEQYF. The full variable domain, rest sourced from reference TRBV7-9 and TRBJ2-7, is DTGVSQNPRHKITKRGQNVTFRCDPISEHNRLYWYRQTLGQGPEFLTYFQNEAQLEKSRLLSDRFSAERPKGSFSTLEIQRTEQGDSAMYLCASSFPRDNGNRDTYEQYFGPGTRLTVT.

Only a few counts were recorded for this clone. The V and J genes are TRBV28 and TRBJ1-3; 8 nucleotides match TRBD1. V shed 6 bases, J shed 0 bases, and the junction held 1 base outside the gene matches. Germline lookup yields CDR1 MDHEN and CDR2 SYDVKM. The CDR3 is made up of 14 amino acids. CDR3 loop: CASSGQGSGNTIYF. In nucleotides, the CDR3 is TGTGCCAGCAGCGGACAGGGCTCTGGAAACACCATATATTTT. The full variable domain, in which reference TRBV28 and TRBJ1-3 provide the parts outside the CDR3, is DVKVTQSSRYLVKRTGEKVFLECVQDMDHENMFWYRQDPGLGLRLIYFSYDVKMKEKGDIPEGYSVSREKKERFSLILESASTNQTSMYLCASSGQGSGNTIYFGEGSWLTVV.

This clone was seen more than once but under ten times. Other DNA sequences from this sample encode an identical CDR3 as well. This chain links TRBV7-9 with TRBJ1-5; a possible D gene is TRBD1 (6 bases). This CDR3 contains 14 residues. Trimming took 5 bases from V and 0 from J, leaving 8 bases between them. CDR1 is SEHNR, CDR2 FQNEAQ, per germline (reference sequence). Here the CDR3 reads CASSRGGSNQPQHF. DNA for the CDR3: TGTGCCAGCAGCCGAGGGGGTAGCAATCAGCCCCAGCATTTT.

This clone showed up just a few times. The chain recombines TRBV5-4 with TRBJ2-3, with 7 bases fitting TRBD1. This CDR3 comprises 15 residues. The J segment lost 1 base and the V segment lost 4 bases, leaving 6 bases of the junction unmatched. Germline V lookup: CDR1 SGHNT, CDR2 YYREEE (reference sequence). This CDR3 is CASSLYRGGTDTQYF. The CDR3 DNA reads as TGTGCCAGCAGCCTCTACAGGGGCGGCACAGATACGCAGTATTTT.

This clone was picked up a small number of times. This chain uses TRBV7-8 with TRBJ1-6; 9 bases line up with TRBD1. CDR3 size: 18 residues. V trimming: 7 bases; J trimming: 8 bases; junction bases outside the gene matches: 18. Germline assignment: CDR1 SGHVS and CDR2 FQNEAQ. The CDR3 DNA reads as TGTGCCAGCACCCAAAGTGGGACAGGGTTTTTGGTTCATTCACCCCTCCACTTT. It encodes CASTQSGTGFLVHSPLHF.

This clone was counted only a few times. The gene calls are TRBV9 and TRBJ1-2; D remains unclear. Germline V gene lookup returns CDR1 SGDLS and CDR2 YYNGEE. V lost 0 bases and J lost 5, with 5 bases in between. The CDR3 totals 12 residues. In DNA, the CDR3 is TGTGCCAGCAGCGTAGAAAAGTATGGCTACACCTTC. As protein: CASSVEKYGYTF.

This clone has just a few counts. The gene calls are TRBV4-2 and TRBJ2-7, with 13 bases identical to TRBD2. The J segment lost 6 bases and the V segment lost 3 bases, leaving 5 bases of the junction unmatched. The CDR3 has 15 amino acids. Germline CDR1 is LGHNA and CDR2 is YNFKEQ. The CDR3 DNA sequence: TGTGCCAGCAGCCATCCCGGGACTAGCGGGGCCGAGCAGTACTTC. Amino acid sequence: CASSHPGTSGAEQYF.

This chain connects TRBV5-1 to TRBJ2-2, with unresolved D. There are 14 residues in the CDR3. Germline V gene sequence: CDR1 SGHRS, CDR2 YFSETQ. V was shortened by 0 bases and J by 1 base, with 4 bases between the two germline ends. The DNA of the CDR3 is TGCGCCAGCAGCTTGGATGTGAACACCGGGGAGCTGTTTTTT. Translating gives CASSLDVNTGELFF.

This clone was recorded a few times. The chain couples TRBV23-1 to TRBJ2-3, with 7 positions matching TRBD2. TRBV23-1 falls under the ORF class, with uncertain function. There are 15 residues in the CDR3. V shed 3 bases and J 3 bases; nucleotides not matched to a gene: 6. The CDR3 nucleotides read TGCGCCAGCAGTCAGGGCCCCGGGGGGACAGATACGCAGTATTTT. Protein product: CASSQGPGGTDTQYF.

This clone was seen only a few times. This chain connects TRBV14 to TRBJ2-7; D is ambiguous. Deletions cut 4 bases from V and 7 bases from J, with 17 bases between. The germline gives CDR1 SGHDN, CDR2 FVKESK. The CDR3 is made up of 14 amino acids. CDR3 coding DNA: TGTGCCAGCAGCCGAAGTAGCAGCCTGGGGGAGCAGTACTTC. Translated, it gives CASSRSSSLGEQYF.

This clone has a handful of counts. V gene TRBV2 combines with J gene TRBJ2-5; a weak D match, TRBD2 (7 bases). V shed 3 bases and J shed 5 bases, with 10 bases lying between them. The CDR3 is 13 amino acids. The germline gives CDR1 SNHLY, CDR2 FYNNEI. DNA of the CDR3: TGTGCCAGCAGTGAGGGGGGGCTTGAGACCCAGTACTTC. Amino acid sequence: CASSEGGLETQYF.

V gene TRBV18 combines with J gene TRBJ2-7; tentatively, D is TRBD1 (5 bases). The CDR3 spans 14 residues. The V gene lost 5 bases and the J gene lost 1 base, with 12 bases spanning the gap. Germline values: CDR1 KGHSH, CDR2 LQKENI. The CDR3 DNA sequence: TGTGCCAGCTCAGGAGCGACAGATTCCTACGAGCAGTACTTC. It encodes CASSGATDSYEQYF.

This clone was observed a few times. The chain joins TRBV19 to TRBJ2-7; 10 bases align to TRBD1. This CDR3 comprises 14 residues. V was pared by 6 bases and J by 5 bases, with 7 bases of the junction left unmatched. Per the germline V gene, CDR1 is LNHDA and CDR2 is SQIVND (reference sequence). CDR3 residues: CASSIRQGAHEQYF. Here the CDR3 DNA reads TGTGCCAGTAGCATAAGACAGGGGGCCCACGAGCAGTACTTC.

V is TRBV6-5 and J is TRBJ1-2, with D possibly being TRBD1 (5 bases). The CDR3 consists of 12 residues. V dropped 6 bases and J dropped 8 bases, with 13 bases sitting between them. Germline CDR1 reads MNHEY; CDR2 reads SVGAGI. DNA for the CDR3: TGTGCCAGCAGATCGTCGCAGGGCGGCTACACCTTC. This encodes CASRSSQGGYTF.

This clone was found a few times. The gene calls are TRBV4-3 and TRBJ2-7; possible D gene TRBD1, 5 bases. The length of the CDR3 is 13 residues. Deletions cut 0 bases from V and 5 bases from J, with 8 bases between. Germline CDR1 LGHNA, CDR2 YSLEER. This CDR3 is CASSQDWGDEQYF. CDR3 sequence (DNA): TGCGCCAGCAGCCAAGACTGGGGCGACGAGCAGTACTTC.

This clone was observed a handful of times. The rearrangement joins TRBV30 to TRBJ2-1, with D tentatively TRBD1 (6 bases). From germline, CDR1 is GTSNPN and CDR2 SVGIG (reference sequence). V gave up 5 bases and J gave up 3 bases, with 14 bases separating them. The CDR3 is 14 amino acids. CDR3 bases: TGTGCCTGGGTAGGGTCAGGGGTCTACAATGAGCAGTTCTTC. Amino acid sequence: CAWVGSGVYNEQFF.

The rearrangement links TRBV7-2 to TRBJ2-1; a possible D gene is TRBD1 (6 bases). V shed 2 bases and J shed 3 bases, with 14 bases lying between them. The CDR3 covers 16 residues. CDR1 and CDR2 from the germline V gene are SGHTA and FQGNSA. As DNA, the CDR3 is TGTGCCAGCAGCTTACGGCCCGGGACAAACTACAATGAGCAGTTCTTC. As protein: CASSLRPGTNYNEQFF. The full variable domain, completed using reference TRBV7-2 and TRBJ2-1, is GAGVSQSPSNKVTEKGKDVELRCDPISGHTALYWYRQSLGQGLEFLIYFQGNSAPDKSGLPSDRFSAERTGGSVSTLTIQRTQQEDSAVYLCASSLRPGTNYNEQFFGPGTRLTVL.

The V call is TRBV7-2, the J call TRBJ2-6, with D tentatively TRBD1 or TRBD2 (5 bases each). Germline loops: CDR1 SGHTA, CDR2 FQGNSA. The CDR3 is 17 residues long. Trimming removed 3 bases from V and 0 bases from J, with 12 bases in between. Here the CDR3 DNA reads TGTGCCAGCAGCTTGGGACCAACCAACTCTGGGGCCAACGTCCTGACTTTC. Amino acid sequence: CASSLGPTNSGANVLTF.

The rearrangement joins TRBV19 to TRBJ2-6; TRBD1 matches 7 bases. V gave up 7 bases and J gave up 4 bases; unmatched junction bases: 10. CDR3 size: 16 residues. CDR1 is LNHDA, CDR2 SQIVND, per germline (reference sequence). CDR3 DNA: TGTGCCAGTACCTTGGACAGGACGGGGGGGGCCAACGTCCTGACTTTC. It translates to CASTLDRTGGANVLTF.

The chain is built from TRBV19 and TRBJ1-2, with D unresolved. Trimming left V 5 bases short and J 6 bases short, with 16 bases between. The CDR3 consists of 14 residues. Looked up from germline, CDR1 is LNHDA and CDR2 is SQIVND (reference sequence). This CDR3 is CASSLRDDPHGYTF. The DNA of the CDR3 is TGTGCCAGTAGTCTCCGGGATGACCCGCATGGCTACACCTTC. Filled out from reference TRBV19 and TRBJ1-2, the complete variable domain reads DGGITQSPKYLFRKEGQNVTLSCEQNLNHDAMYWYRQDPGQGLRLIYYSQIVNDFQKGDIAEGYSVSREKKESFPLTVTSAQKNPTAFYLCASSLRDDPHGYTFGSGTRLTVV.

The chain joins TRBV6-5 to TRBJ2-3, with D perhaps TRBD2 (6 bases). From germline, CDR1 is MNHEY and CDR2 SVGAGI. V gave up 0 bases and J gave up 2 bases, with 9 bases separating them. The CDR3 totals 15 residues. CDR3 sequence (DNA): TGTGCCAGCAGTTACTCGGACTACTTCACAGATACGCAGTATTTT. Its protein is CASSYSDYFTDTQYF.

This clone occurred a few times. The J gene is TRBJ2-7, the V gene TRBV6-1; no reliable D call. Germline CDR1 is MNHNS and CDR2 is SASEGT. Trimming left V 4 bases short and J 3 bases short, with 13 bases between. This CDR3 contains 14 residues. CDR3 DNA: TGTGCCAGCAGTGGTCAATTAGGGATCTACGAGCAGTACTTC. This codes for CASSGQLGIYEQYF.

V is TRBV4-3 and J is TRBJ2-4; TRBD2 agrees at 7 bases. Trimming cost V 0 bases and J 16 bases; bases outside gene matches: 9. Germline CDR1 is LGHNA and CDR2 is YSLEER. This CDR3 has 13 amino acids. Here the CDR3 DNA reads TGCGCCAGCAGCCAAGATTTCGGGGGGATCCCCTACTTC. As protein: CASSQDFGGIPYF.

The chain employs TRBV7-9 and TRBJ2-7, with a weak D call TRBD2 (6 bases). Between the trimmed V and J ends, which lost 2 bases and 5 bases, there was a span of 10 bases. CDR1 and CDR2 from the germline V gene are SEHNR and FQNEAQ (reference sequence). This CDR3 is 13 amino acids long. This chain's CDR3 is CASSLWGVDEQYF. CDR3 in DNA: TGTGCCAGCAGCTTATGGGGGGTCGACGAGCAGTACTTC.

The chain joins TRBV27 to TRBJ1-2, with TRBD1 matching 8 bases. CDR3 length: 15 residues. Germline loops: CDR1 MNHEY, CDR2 SMNVEV (reference sequence). Losses at the gene ends were 6 bases for V and 1 base for J; bases not matched to a gene: 7. The CDR3 region has the DNA TGTGCCAGCAGCCCCGCAGGGGGCGGTAACTATGGCTACACCTTC. This sequence encodes CASSPAGGGNYGYTF.

The V call is TRBV4-3, the J call TRBJ2-7; 9 bases map to TRBD1. Trimming took 1 base from V and 2 from J; bases not matched to a gene: 9. The CDR3 totals 17 residues. Germline V lookup: CDR1 LGHNA, CDR2 YSLEER. The DNA for the CDR3 is TGCGCCAGCAGCCAAGCGGGGCTAAGACAGGGGGCCTACGAGCAGTACTTC. This codes for CASSQAGLRQGAYEQYF.

This clone was counted only a few times. The chain is built from TRBV6-5 and TRBJ2-7, with 8 positions matching TRBD1. The CDR3 is made up of 15 amino acids. Per the germline V gene, CDR1 is MNHEY and CDR2 is SVGAGI. Trimming removed 6 bases from V and 0 bases from J; junction bases left unmatched: 7. CDR3 nucleotides: TGTGCCAGCAGCCACCATGGGACAGGCTCCTACGAGCAGTACTTC. Its protein product is CASSHHGTGSYEQYF.

The V and J genes are TRBV4-1 and TRBJ2-1; 8 bases align to TRBD2. Germline-derived CDR1 and CDR2 are MGHRA and YSYEKL. The CDR3 contains 15 residues. J was trimmed by 0 bases and V by 8 bases; bases with no gene match: 6. CDR3 nucleotide sequence: TGCGCCAGCGCAGCGGGGGTTAGCTCCTACAATGAGCAGTTCTTC. Protein sequence: CASAAGVSSYNEQFF.